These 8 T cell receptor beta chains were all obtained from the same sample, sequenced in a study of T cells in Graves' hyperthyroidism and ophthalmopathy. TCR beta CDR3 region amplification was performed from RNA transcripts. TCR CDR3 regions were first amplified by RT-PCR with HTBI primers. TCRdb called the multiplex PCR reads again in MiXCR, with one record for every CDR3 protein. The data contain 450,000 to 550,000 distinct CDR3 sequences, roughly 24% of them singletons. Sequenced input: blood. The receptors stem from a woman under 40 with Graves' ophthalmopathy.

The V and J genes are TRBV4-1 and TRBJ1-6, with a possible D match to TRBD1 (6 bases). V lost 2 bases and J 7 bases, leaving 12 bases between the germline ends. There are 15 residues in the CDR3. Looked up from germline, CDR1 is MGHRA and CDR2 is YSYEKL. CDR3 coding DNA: TGCGCCAGCAGCCAACAGGGGTTTCGGAATTCACCCCTCCACTTT. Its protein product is CASSQQGFRNSPLHF.

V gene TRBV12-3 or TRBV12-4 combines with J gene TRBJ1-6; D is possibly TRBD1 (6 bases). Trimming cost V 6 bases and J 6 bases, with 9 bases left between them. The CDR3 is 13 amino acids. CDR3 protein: CASREQGNSPLHF. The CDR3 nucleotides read TGTGCCAGCAGAGAACAGGGTAATTCACCCCTCCACTTT.

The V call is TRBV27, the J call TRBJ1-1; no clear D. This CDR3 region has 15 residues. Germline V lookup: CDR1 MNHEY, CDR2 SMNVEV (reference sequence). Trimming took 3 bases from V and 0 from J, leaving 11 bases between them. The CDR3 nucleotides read TGTGCCAGCAGTTTCCGTAAGGCCCTGAACACTGAAGCTTTCTTT. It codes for CASSFRKALNTEAFF.

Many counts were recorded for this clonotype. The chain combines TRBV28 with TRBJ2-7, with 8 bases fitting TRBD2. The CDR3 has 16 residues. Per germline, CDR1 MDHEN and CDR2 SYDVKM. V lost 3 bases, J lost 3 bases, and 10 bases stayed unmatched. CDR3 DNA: TGTGCCAGCAGTTTTAAGATGGCTAGCGGGCGCTACGAGCAGTACTTC. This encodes CASSFKMASGRYEQYF. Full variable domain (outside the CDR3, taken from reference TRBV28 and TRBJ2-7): DVKVTQSSRYLVKRTGEKVFLECVQDMDHENMFWYRQDPGLGLRLIYFSYDVKMKEKGDIPEGYSVSREKKERFSLILESASTNQTSMYLCASSFKMASGRYEQYFGPGTRLTVT.

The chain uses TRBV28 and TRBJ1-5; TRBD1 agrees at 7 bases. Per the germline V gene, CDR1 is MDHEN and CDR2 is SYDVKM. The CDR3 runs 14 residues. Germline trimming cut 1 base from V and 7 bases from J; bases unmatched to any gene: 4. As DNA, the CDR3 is TGTGCCAGCAGTTTATTGTCAGGGGGACAGCCCCAGCATTTT. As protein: CASSLLSGGQPQHF.

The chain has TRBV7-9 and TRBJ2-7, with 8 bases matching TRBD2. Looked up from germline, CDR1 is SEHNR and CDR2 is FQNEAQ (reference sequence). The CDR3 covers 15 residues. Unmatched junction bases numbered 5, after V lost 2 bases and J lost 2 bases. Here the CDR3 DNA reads TGTGCCAGCAGCTTAAATGGCGGGAGGCCCTACGAGCAGTACTTC. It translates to CASSLNGGRPYEQYF.

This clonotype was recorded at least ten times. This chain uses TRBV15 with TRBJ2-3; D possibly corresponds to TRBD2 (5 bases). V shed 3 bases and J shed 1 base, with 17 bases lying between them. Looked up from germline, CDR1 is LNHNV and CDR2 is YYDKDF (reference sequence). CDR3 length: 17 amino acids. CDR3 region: CATSSTPATRGTDTQYF. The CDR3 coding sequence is TGTGCCACCAGCAGCACCCCGGCGACGAGGGGCACAGATACGCAGTATTTT.

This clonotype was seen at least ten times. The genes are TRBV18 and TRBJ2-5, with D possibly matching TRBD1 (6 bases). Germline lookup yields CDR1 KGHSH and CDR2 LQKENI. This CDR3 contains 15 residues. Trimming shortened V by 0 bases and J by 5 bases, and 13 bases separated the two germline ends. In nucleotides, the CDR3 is TGTGCCAGCTCACCACCGGGGACAACCGGGGAGACCCAGTACTTC. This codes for CASSPPGTTGETQYF. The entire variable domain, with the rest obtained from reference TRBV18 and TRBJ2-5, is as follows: NAGVMQNPRHLVRRRGQEARLRCSPMKGHSHVYWYRQLPEEGLKFMVYLQKENIIDESGMPKERFSAEFPKEGPSILRIQQVVRGDSAAYFCASSPPGTTGETQYFGPGTRLLVL.